This T cell receptor (beta chain) was observed in a study of molecular identifiers for immune sequencing clone quantification. In this sample, this clonotype turned up many times. TCRdb reprocessed the PCR reads with MiXCR, giving one entry per CDR3 protein. The profile shows about 500,000 distinct CDR3 sequences, roughly 23% of them singletons. This CDR3 comprises 14 residues. Germline CDR1 SEHNR, CDR2 FQNEAQ (reference sequence). V dropped 7 bases and J dropped 0 bases, with 12 bases sitting between them. The clonotype comes from a human donor in good health. Some libraries in this study had Jurkat cell RNA spiked in. The sequenced sample consisted of naive CD8+ T cells from blood, with Jurkat cell RNA spiked in. Subset: FACS-sorted CD8+CD4-CCR7+CD45RA+ naive T cells. The rearrangement uses TRBV7-9 and TRBJ1-1; D is possibly TRBD1 (6 bases). As DNA, the CDR3 is TGTGCCAGCATTGAGACAGGCATGAACACTGAAGCTTTCTTT. Its translation is CASIETGMNTEAFF.